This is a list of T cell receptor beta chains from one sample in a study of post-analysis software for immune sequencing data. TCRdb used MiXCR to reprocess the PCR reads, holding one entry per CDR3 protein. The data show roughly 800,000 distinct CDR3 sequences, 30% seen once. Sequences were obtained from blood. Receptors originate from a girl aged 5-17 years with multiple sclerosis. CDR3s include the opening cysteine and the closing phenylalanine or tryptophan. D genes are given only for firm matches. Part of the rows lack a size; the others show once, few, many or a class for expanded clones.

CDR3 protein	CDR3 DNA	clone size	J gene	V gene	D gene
CSVEFGRAETQYF	TGCAGCGTTGAATTTGGCAGGGCAGAGACCCAGTACTTC	many	TRBJ2-5	TRBV29-1	.
CASSLVPVGLGNNEQFF	TGCGCCAGCAGCTTGGTTCCAGTAGGACTAGGGAACAATGAGCAGTTCTTC	few	TRBJ2-1	TRBV5-1	TRBD2
CASSLRLAGASYEQYF	TGTGCCAGTAGCCTCCGACTAGCGGGAGCATCCTACGAGCAGTACTTC	.	TRBJ2-7	TRBV7-2	TRBD2
CASSTGLAVSYEQYF	TGTGCCAGCAGCACGGGACTAGCGGTTTCCTACGAGCAGTACTTC	many	TRBJ2-7	TRBV7-2	TRBD2
CSVEDNRSYEQYF	TGCAGCGTTGAAGATAACCGATCCTACGAGCAGTACTTC	few	TRBJ2-7	TRBV29-1	.
CASSYSWIERNQPQHF	TGTGCCAGCAGTTACTCGTGGATAGAGAGAAATCAGCCCCAGCATTTT	.	TRBJ1-5	TRBV6-6	.
CAEGSGGLGQETQYF	TGTGCCGAGGGTAGCGGGGGGCTCGGCCAAGAGACCCAGTACTTC	few	TRBJ2-5	TRBV28	TRBD2
CASRRQYNEQFF	TGTGCCAGCAGGCGACAGTACAATGAGCAGTTCTTC	many	TRBJ2-1	TRBV6-5	.
CSVGTGGNQPQHF	TGCAGCGTGGGGACAGGGGGCAATCAGCCCCAGCATTTT	many	TRBJ1-5	TRBV29-1	TRBD1
CASSPGRGIEQYF	TGTGCCAGCAGCCCTGGGAGGGGAATAGAGCAGTACTTC	.	TRBJ2-7	TRBV7-9	TRBD2
CSATPGNWDEQYF	TGCAGTGCTACACCAGGGAACTGGGACGAGCAGTACTTC	.	TRBJ2-7	TRBV20-1	.
CASSTDLTAYNGQFF	TGTGCCAGCAGCACGGACCTGACAGCCTACAATGGGCAGTTCTTC	few	TRBJ2-1	TRBV13	.
CASSLGLAGNEQFF	TGTGCCAGCAGCTTAGGGCTAGCGGGCAATGAGCAGTTCTTC	many	TRBJ2-1	TRBV7-2	TRBD2
CASSVGGTLNEQFF	TGTGCCAGCAGCGTAGGCGGGACTCTCAATGAGCAGTTCTTC	few	TRBJ2-1	TRBV9	.
CASKSLLTDTQYF	TGTGCCAGCAAATCGCTCCTAACAGATACGCAGTATTTT	.	TRBJ2-3	TRBV7-2	.
CASSGHRVGRGYTF	TGTGCCAGCAGCGGACACAGGGTCGGTCGTGGCTACACCTTC	few	TRBJ1-2	TRBV9	.
CSVDSGGPTDTQYF	TGCAGCGTAGACTCCGGTGGGCCCACAGATACGCAGTATTTT	few	TRBJ2-3	TRBV29-1	.
CSARSYREGQPQHF	TGCAGTGCTAGGAGTTACAGGGAGGGTCAGCCCCAGCATTTT	.	TRBJ1-5	TRBV20-1	.
CSVGHRGPQDEQYF	TGCAGCGTTGGGCACCGGGGCCCTCAGGACGAGCAGTACTTC	few	TRBJ2-7	TRBV29-1	.
CASSLSSGYSYGYTF	TGTGCCAGCAGCTTGTCGTCCGGCTATAGCTATGGCTACACCTTC	.	TRBJ1-2	TRBV5-6	.
CASTQDRGETEAFF	TGTGCCAGCACACAAGACAGGGGAGAGACTGAAGCTTTCTTT	few	TRBJ1-1	TRBV21-1	.
CASSLADRTGKWTQYF	TGCGCCAGCAGCTTGGCTGATCGGACAGGGAAGTGGACCCAGTACTTC	.	TRBJ2-5	TRBV5-1	TRBD1
CASSRGSGFPTDTQYF	TGCGCCAGCAGCCGGGGGTCAGGATTCCCCACAGATACGCAGTATTTT	few	TRBJ2-3	TRBV4-3	.
CSVGQVEQYF	TGCAGCGTTGGACAGGTCGAGCAGTACTTC	few	TRBJ2-7	TRBV29-1	.
CASSSDRAYSNQPQHF	TGTGCCAGCAGCTCGGACAGGGCCTATAGCAATCAGCCCCAGCATTTT	.	TRBJ1-5	TRBV7-2	TRBD1
CSALPAPEGTDTQYF	TGCAGTGCTCTGCCGGCCCCGGAGGGCACAGATACGCAGTATTTT	few	TRBJ2-3	TRBV20-1	.
CSARGAGRFTEAFF	TGCAGTGCTAGAGGGGCAGGGAGGTTTACTGAAGCTTTCTTT	few	TRBJ1-1	TRBV20-1	.
CASDSAGFHNEQFF	TGTGCCAGCGACTCAGCGGGGTTTCACAATGAGCAGTTCTTC	many	TRBJ2-1	TRBV5-6	TRBD2
CSVEPTSSTDTQYF	TGCAGCGTTGAGCCAACTTCCAGCACAGATACGCAGTATTTT	.	TRBJ2-3	TRBV29-1	.
CASSLDSSGGANEQFF	TGTGCCAGCAGCTTAGACTCTAGCGGGGGAGCCAATGAGCAGTTCTTC	.	TRBJ2-1	TRBV7-2	TRBD2
CASSPLAGSGLYNEQFF	TGTGCCAGCAGCCCCCTAGCTGGTTCGGGGCTTTACAATGAGCAGTTCTTC	many	TRBJ2-1	TRBV6-6	.
CSASEPLGSGSTDTQYF	TGCAGTGCTAGTGAACCCCTGGGGAGCGGGAGTACAGATACGCAGTATTTT	.	TRBJ2-3	TRBV20-1	TRBD2
CSAPRTGHSYNEQFF	TGCAGTGCTCCCCGGACAGGGCACTCCTACAATGAGCAGTTCTTC	few	TRBJ2-1	TRBV20-1	TRBD1
CSARAGTSGENEQFF	TGCAGTGCTAGAGCCGGGACTAGCGGGGAAAATGAGCAGTTCTTC	.	TRBJ2-1	TRBV20-1	TRBD2
CASSRDRVSQPQHF	TGTGCCAGCAGCCGGGACAGGGTGAGTCAGCCCCAGCATTTT	few	TRBJ1-5	TRBV7-2	TRBD1
CASSWGPGAYEQYF	TGCGCCAGCAGCTGGGGACCGGGGGCCTACGAGCAGTACTTC	few	TRBJ2-7	TRBV5-1	.
CSARKDLGELFF	TGCAGTGCTAGGAAAGACCTAGGGGAACTGTTTTTT	few	TRBJ1-4	TRBV20-1	.
CASSLWGQGANNIQYF	TGTGCCAGCAGCTTATGGGGACAGGGGGCAAACAACATTCAGTACTTC	few	TRBJ2-4	TRBV7-2	TRBD1
CSVVSPRAGGVYADTQYF	TGCAGCGTTGTATCTCCTAGGGCGGGAGGGGTCTACGCAGATACGCAGTATTTT	.	TRBJ2-3	TRBV29-1	TRBD2
CASSWGGKQETQYF	TGTGCCAGCAGTTGGGGCGGAAAACAAGAGACCCAGTATTTC	.	TRBJ2-4	TRBV28	.
CASMQWRGTNTGELFF	TGCGCCAGCATGCAGTGGCGGGGGACCAACACCGGGGAGCTGTTTTTT	.	TRBJ2-2	TRBV5-1	TRBD2
CASSIVAEGARNEAFF	TGTGCCAGTAGTATAGTCGCTGAGGGGGCCCGAAATGAAGCTTTCTTT	few	TRBJ1-1	TRBV19	TRBD1
CASSRQGGRAEQYF	TGTGCCAGCAGCCGCCAGGGAGGCCGAGCTGAGCAGTACTTC	.	TRBJ2-4	TRBV28	.
CASSLTGLEGYTF	TGTGCCAGCAGCTTGACAGGGCTGGAAGGCTACACCTTC	.	TRBJ1-2	TRBV11-2	TRBD1
CASSGPQTGNTEAFF	TGTGCCAGCAGTGGGCCCCAAACAGGGAACACTGAGGCTTTCTTT	once	TRBJ1-1	TRBV2	.
CASSEGGWAGQFF	TGTGCCAGCAGTGAGGGAGGTTGGGCGGGGCAGTTCTTC	few	TRBJ2-1	TRBV25-1	.
CASRPTGGETQYF	TGTGCCAGCAGGCCAACAGGAGGGGAGACCCAGTACTTC	.	TRBJ2-5	TRBV6-2/TRBV6-3	.
CASSYLGQDGNYGYTF	TGTGCCAGCAGTTACCTGGGCCAGGATGGAAACTATGGCTACACCTTC	few	TRBJ1-2	TRBV6-5	.
CSVVQETGSWDEKLFF	TGCAGCGTTGTCCAGGAGACAGGGTCATGGGATGAAAAACTGTTTTTT	.	TRBJ1-4	TRBV29-1	TRBD1
CSASMQGLDGGYTF	TGCAGTGCTAGTATGCAGGGGTTAGATGGCGGCTACACCTTC	few	TRBJ1-2	TRBV20-1	.
CASSVAGWRSYNEQFF	TGTGCCAGCAGCGTAGCCGGGTGGCGCTCCTACAATGAGCAGTTCTTC	.	TRBJ2-1	TRBV9	.
CSATRDFSYQETQYF	TGCAGTGCAACCCGGGACTTTTCGTACCAAGAGACCCAGTACTTC	few	TRBJ2-5	TRBV20-1	.